The clone carrying this T cell receptor (beta chain) occurred a few times. Antigen specificity is unknown. This sample is drawn from a study of T cells after yellow fever vaccination. General study findings and limits: FACS-sorted repertoires could harbor abundant contaminating bulk-population clonotypes. After the booster, 96% of CD4 and about 90% of CD8 primary-response clones were re-detected.

The CDR3 contains 14 residues. CDR1 SGHRS and CDR2 YFSETQ come from the germline V gene. The V segment lost 3 bases and the J segment 4 bases; nucleotides outside the gene matches: 6. As TCR cDNA was made by 5'RACE template switching, a universal primer site and UMIs were added. TCRdb processed the 5' RACE reads anew with MiXCR; each CDR3 protein has one entry. The sample lists 320,000 or so distinct CDR3 sequences; about 8.3% were seen once. This specimen consisted of PBMCs, obtained approximately 47 days after the first yellow fever vaccination. The clonotype comes from a man younger than 35 who received the YFV17D yellow fever vaccine. The chain carries TRBV5-1 and TRBJ1-2; 7 bases are shared with TRBD1. Here the CDR3 reads CASSSGQLFYGYTF. The CDR3 DNA reads as TGCGCCAGCAGCTCGGGACAGCTCTTCTATGGCTACACCTTC. The whole variable domain, filled in from reference TRBV5-1 and TRBJ1-2, reads KAGVTQTPRYLIKTRGQQVTLSCSPISGHRSVSWYQQTPGQGLQFLFEYFSETQRNKGNFPGRFSGRQFSNSRSEMNVSTLELGDSALYLCASSSGQLFYGYTFGSGTRLTVV.